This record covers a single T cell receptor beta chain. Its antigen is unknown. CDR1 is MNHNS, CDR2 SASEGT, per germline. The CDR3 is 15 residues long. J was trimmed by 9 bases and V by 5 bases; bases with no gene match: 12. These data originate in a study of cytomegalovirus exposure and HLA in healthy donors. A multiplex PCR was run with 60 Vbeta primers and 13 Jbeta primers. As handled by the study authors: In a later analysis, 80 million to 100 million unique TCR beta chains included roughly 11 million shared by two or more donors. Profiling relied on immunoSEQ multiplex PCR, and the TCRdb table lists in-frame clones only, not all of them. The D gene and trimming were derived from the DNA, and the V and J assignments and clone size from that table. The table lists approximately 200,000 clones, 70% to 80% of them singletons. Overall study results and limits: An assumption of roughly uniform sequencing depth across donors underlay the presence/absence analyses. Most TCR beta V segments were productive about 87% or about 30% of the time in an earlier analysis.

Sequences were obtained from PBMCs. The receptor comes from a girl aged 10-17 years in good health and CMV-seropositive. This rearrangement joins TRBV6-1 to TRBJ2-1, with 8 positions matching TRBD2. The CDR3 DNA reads TGTGCCAGCAGTCTGGCTCGGGGGGGGGCCTCTGAGCAGTTCTTC. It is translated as CASSLARGGASEQFF.